The rows below give T cell receptor beta chains drawn from one sample of a study of tumor-infiltrating lymphocytes in oesophageal squamous cell carcinoma. Via MiXCR, TCRdb re-called the PCR reads, giving one row per CDR3 protein. This repertoire shows some 20,000 distinct CDR3 sequences, over 40% found once; its top ten account for about 10%. Sequencing was done on a sample of normal esophageal tissue next to the tumor. All receptors come from a male donor with esophageal squamous cell carcinoma. CDR3s include the opening cysteine and the closing phenylalanine or tryptophan. The order of the fields is CDR3 protein, D gene, V gene, CDR3 length. A D gene is named only where the DNA matches it firmly.

CDR3: CASSPWTGRGNEQFF
D: TRBD1
V: TRBV7-8
length: 15

CDR3: CASSLGIANEQFF
D: -
V: TRBV11-2
length: 13

CDR3: CASSRSKNTDTQYF
D: -
V: TRBV7-3
length: 14

CDR3: CATGGDRDSKYTGELFF
D: TRBD1
V: TRBV4-1
length: 17

CDR3: CASSQGLAGVSEQYF
D: TRBD2
V: TRBV14
length: 15

CDR3: CASRAEAGSFETQYF
D: -
V: TRBV6-1
length: 15

CDR3: CASSDGGPASYGYTF
D: -
V: TRBV10-2
length: 15

CDR3: CASSSGVSSYNSPLHF
D: -
V: TRBV6-1
length: 16

CDR3: CASSYRGRGAHEQFF
D: -
V: TRBV7-8
length: 15

CDR3: CASSLRLAGDGSYNEQFF
D: TRBD2
V: TRBV11-2
length: 18

CDR3: CASSQVVSAVSYEQYF
D: -
V: TRBV4-1
length: 16

CDR3: CASSTQDPGPQETQYF
D: -
V: TRBV7-4
length: 16

CDR3: CASSAGGGSPSYEQYF
D: -
V: TRBV4-2
length: 16

CDR3: CASSLLGDSGMYEQYF
D: -
V: TRBV7-4
length: 16

CDR3: CASSLDRGLSYEQYF
D: TRBD1
V: TRBV7-3
length: 15

CDR3: CATSGTSGSNEQFF
D: TRBD2
V: TRBV24-1
length: 14

CDR3: CSARDSRRGTYNEQFF
D: -
V: TRBV20-1
length: 16

CDR3: CASSDARGYEQYF
D: TRBD1
V: TRBV10-2
length: 13

CDR3: CASSLAANTDTQYF
D: -
V: TRBV7-4
length: 14

CDR3: CASSETGTAVHTQYF
D: -
V: TRBV7-2
length: 15

CDR3: CASSLRPAGGGRNEQYF
D: TRBD2
V: TRBV7-8
length: 17

CDR3: CASSQESSGWGANEQFF
D: -
V: TRBV4-2
length: 17

CDR3: CATSETGTGETQYF
D: -
V: TRBV24-1
length: 14

CDR3: CASSLDLGYYNEQFF
D: -
V: TRBV7-2
length: 15

CDR3: CASSQGGTDPNTGELFF
D: -
V: TRBV7-6
length: 17

CDR3: CAISSSGTGGSYEQYF
D: TRBD1
V: TRBV10-3
length: 16